The 25 T cell receptor beta chains presented below share a single source sample, sequenced in a study of T cell responses to AZD1222 COVID-19 vaccine. Libraries were prepared by immunoSEQ multiplex PCR; TCRdb keeps only in-frame clonotypes and omits some of them. This repertoire shows tens of thousands of clones, 89% found once; its top ten account for 9% to 9.5%. The starting material was peripheral blood, obtained 28 days after the second AZD1222 dose. The source is an adult who received the AZD1222 COVID-19 vaccine.

The V call is TRBV6-5, the J call TRBJ2-1; 9 positions agree with TRBD2. V dropped 4 bases and J dropped 2; count of bases not matched to a gene: 6. Germline V CDR1 and CDR2: MNHEY, SVGAGI. This CDR3 is 16 amino acids long. This CDR3 is CASSLRTSAPYNEQFF. In nucleotides, the CDR3 is TGTGCCAGCAGTTTACGGACTAGCGCCCCCTACAATGAGCAGTTCTTC.

As DNA, the CDR3 is TGCGCCAGCAGCTTGATACCTGCGGGCTATGGCTACACCTTC. This sequence encodes CASSLIPAGYGYTF. The chain recombines TRBV5-1 with TRBJ1-2; D unclear. Germline lookup yields CDR1 SGHRS and CDR2 YFSETQ. V was cut by 1 base and J by 4 bases, with 11 bases left in between. The CDR3 spans 14 residues.

This rearrangement joins TRBV7-2 to TRBJ2-5, with TRBD1 matching 8 bases. In germline, CDR1 is SGHTA, CDR2 FQGNSA. There are 15 residues in the CDR3. With V trimmed by 4 bases and J by 4 bases, 8 bases remained unmatched. The CDR3 coding sequence is TGTGCCAGCAGCTCAAATAGTGACAGGGGAGAGACCCAGTACTTC. This gives the protein CASSSNSDRGETQYF.

The genes are TRBV25-1 and TRBJ1-6, with unresolved D. The V end lost 3 bases, the J end lost 7 bases, and 10 bases lay between the germline ends. The CDR3 covers 14 residues. Germline V gene lookup returns CDR1 MGHDK and CDR2 SYGVNS. In DNA, the CDR3 is TGTGCCAGCAGTGAGGTCCGAAGAAATTCACCCCTCCACTTT. It encodes CASSEVRRNSPLHF.

This rearrangement joins TRBV19 to TRBJ2-6, with D possibly being TRBD2 (5 bases). In germline, CDR1 is LNHDA, CDR2 SQIVND (reference sequence). V lost 8 bases and J lost 1, with 6 bases in between. There are 13 residues in the CDR3. Here the CDR3 DNA reads TGTGCCAGTGGGGAGTCTGGGGCCAACGTCCTGACTTTC. It is translated as CASGESGANVLTF.

The V and J genes are TRBV6-2 or TRBV6-3 and TRBJ2-1; TRBD2 matches at 7 bases. V lost 3 bases, J lost 0 bases, and 14 bases stayed unmatched. The CDR3 is 19 amino acids. CDR1 is MNHEY and CDR2 is SVGEGT in the germline V gene. The CDR3 loop reads CASSYNSREIAISYNEQFF. The DNA of the CDR3 is TGTGCCAGCAGTTATAACTCGCGGGAGATTGCGATCTCCTACAATGAGCAGTTCTTC.

This sequence joins TRBV11-2 and TRBJ2-1, with a tentative D call TRBD1 (7 bases). The length of the CDR3 is 16 residues. Germline values: CDR1 SGHAT, CDR2 FQNNGV. V lost 1 base to trimming and J lost 0 bases, with 10 bases between them. The DNA of the CDR3 is TGTGCCAGCAGCTTAGCAGGGGGGAGCTCCTACAATGAGCAGTTCTTC. Protein product: CASSLAGGSSYNEQFF.

The chain links TRBV5-4 to TRBJ2-4, with D tentatively TRBD2 (6 bases). Germline V gene sequence: CDR1 SGHNT, CDR2 YYREEE (reference sequence). This CDR3 comprises 15 residues. Deletions cut 0 bases from V and 6 bases from J, with 13 bases between. The CDR3 coding sequence is TGTGCCAGCAGCTTGGTCCGCCGGGAGACAAACATTCAGTACTTC. It yields the protein CASSLVRRETNIQYF.

The rearrangement links TRBV27 to TRBJ2-3; TRBD2 agrees at 9 bases. The CDR3 extends over 16 amino acids. Trimming at V came to 5 bases and at J to 1 base, leaving 7 bases not matched to a gene. In germline, CDR1 is MNHEY, CDR2 SMNVEV (reference sequence). The CDR3 region is CASSPRVAGGTDTQYF. As DNA, the CDR3 is TGTGCCAGCAGTCCCCGGGTAGCGGGGGGCACAGATACGCAGTATTTT.

The chain employs TRBV5-4 and TRBJ2-1; D is undetermined. CDR1 is SGHNT, CDR2 YYREEE, per germline (reference sequence). Trimming removed 3 bases at V and 6 bases at J, with 16 bases between. The CDR3 is made up of 15 amino acids. CDR3 amino acids: CASSSPGPVGNEQFF. The CDR3 nucleotides are TGTGCCAGCAGCTCCCCGGGCCCAGTGGGCAATGAGCAGTTCTTC.

This chain joins TRBV5-3 and TRBJ2-7; TRBD2 aligns across 9 bases. TRBV5-3 is labeled an ORF, and its function is uncertain. The CDR3 is 17 residues long. Trimming at V came to 9 bases and at J to 6 bases, leaving 22 bases not matched to a gene. The CDR3 sequence is CATPPEVMSGRSFEQYV. CDR3 bases: TGTGCCACCCCCCCGGAGGTCATGAGCGGGAGGTCGTTCGAGCAGTACGTC.

The V gene is TRBV30, the J gene TRBJ1-4; a possible D gene is TRBD1 (5 bases). Germline CDR1 and CDR2: GTSNPN and SVGIG (reference sequence). This CDR3 is built from 15 residues. V lost 3 bases, J lost 4 bases, and 15 bases lay in between. In DNA form, the CDR3 reads TGTGCCTGGAGGGGCACTGGGGCGGGTAATGAAAAACTGTTTTTT. Amino acid sequence: CAWRGTGAGNEKLFF.

The rearrangement uses TRBV30 and TRBJ2-3, with 8 bases aligning to TRBD2. Trimming at V came to 3 bases and at J to 8 bases, leaving 13 bases not matched to a gene. This CDR3 has 15 amino acids. Germline values: CDR1 GTSNPN, CDR2 SVGIG (reference sequence). In DNA, the CDR3 is TGTGCCTGGAGCATAAGGGCGGGGGGCAAGGTTACGCAGTATTTT. It yields the protein CAWSIRAGGKVTQYF.

The chain carries TRBV5-6 and TRBJ2-1, with 10 bases matching TRBD2. Germline V gene lookup returns CDR1 SGHDT and CDR2 YYEEEE. CDR3 size: 16 residues. V gave up 0 bases and J gave up 10 bases; unmatched junction bases: 10. CDR3 coding DNA: TGTGCCAGCAGCTTGGTTTGGGCTAGCGGGAGAGGAGAGCAGTTCTTC. Residues: CASSLVWASGRGEQFF.

V usage is TRBV25-1 and J usage is TRBJ1-2, with unresolved D. Germline CDR1 and CDR2: MGHDK and SYGVNS. V was shortened by 5 bases and J by 8 bases, with 12 bases between the two germline ends. CDR3 length equals 12 residues. CDR3 sequence: CASSRGAEGYTF. Here the CDR3 DNA reads TGTGCCAGCAGTCGGGGTGCGGAGGGCTACACCTTC.

The V call is TRBV7-9, the J call TRBJ2-7; 9 bases fit TRBD1. The CDR3 totals 15 residues. Unmatched junction bases numbered 7, after V lost 3 bases and J lost 4 bases. CDR1 and CDR2 from the germline V gene are SEHNR and FQNEAQ (reference sequence). CDR3 in amino acids: CASSFTGTGRYEQYF. The CDR3 DNA follows: TGTGCCAGCAGCTTCACCGGGACAGGGAGGTACGAGCAGTACTTC.

This chain uses TRBV19 with TRBJ2-1; D remains ambiguous. From germline, CDR1 is LNHDA and CDR2 SQIVND (reference sequence). With 2 bases removed from V and 3 bases from J, the gap between germline ends came to 8 bases. CDR3 length equals 14 residues. CDR3: CASSIYGSYNEQFF. CDR3 in DNA: TGTGCCAGTAGTATATACGGTAGCTACAATGAGCAGTTCTTC.

The chain joins TRBV9 to TRBJ1-6; D is possibly TRBD1 (6 bases). Germline assignment: CDR1 SGDLS and CDR2 YYNGEE. Between the trimmed V and J ends, which lost 3 bases and 0 bases, there was a span of 10 bases. The CDR3 is 16 amino acids. CDR3 protein: CASSADRSSYNSPLHF. The CDR3 DNA is TGTGCCAGCAGCGCCGACAGGAGCTCCTATAATTCACCCCTCCACTTT.

The V and J genes are TRBV10-3 and TRBJ1-2, with D uncertain. The CDR3 has 14 amino acids. Germline V gene lookup returns CDR1 ENHRY and CDR2 SYGVKD. V shed 7 bases and J shed 5 bases, with 17 bases lying between them. Written as DNA, the CDR3 is TGTGCCATCAACCTGGACCGAGAGCGGTATGGCTACACCTTC. It codes for CAINLDRERYGYTF.

V and J are TRBV9 and TRBJ2-7, with D tentatively TRBD2 (6 bases). The ends were cut back, 3 bases at V and 1 base at J, with 14 bases in the middle. Germline CDR1 reads SGDLS; CDR2 reads YYNGEE. The CDR3 loop spans 15 amino acids. DNA of the CDR3: TGTGCCAGCAGCGAGACCATCGGGGGATCCTACGAGCAGTACTTC. Its translation is CASSETIGGSYEQYF.

This clone appeared a single time. The V gene is TRBV5-1, the J gene TRBJ2-1, with a tentative D call TRBD2 (5 bases). Trimming took off 7 bases at V and 7 bases at J, with 18 bases between the two ends. Germline V gene sequence: CDR1 SGHRS, CDR2 YFSETQ. The CDR3 consists of 14 residues. The CDR3 DNA follows: TGCGCCAGCCGAACCTTTCTAGCAAGGAATGAGCAGTTCTTC. Residues: CASRTFLARNEQFF.

The rearrangement uses TRBV24-1 and TRBJ2-1; 9 bases line up with TRBD2. In germline, CDR1 is KGHDR, CDR2 SFDVKD. V trimming: 7 bases; J trimming: 7 bases; junction bases outside the gene matches: 13. This CDR3 has 16 amino acids. CDR3 bases: TGTGCCACCAGGGCAACCGGGACTAGCCCCTCAAATGAGCAGTTCTTC. Its translation is CATRATGTSPSNEQFF.

The chain couples TRBV3-1 (or the pseudogene TRBV3-2) to TRBJ1-1; TRBD1 agrees at 7 bases. This CDR3 has 14 residues. Germline assignment: CDR1 LGHDT and CDR2 YNNKEL (reference sequence). The V and J ends lost 4 bases and 6 bases, in that order; junction bases with no gene match: 8. This CDR3 is CASSRLQGGAEAFF. In nucleotides, the CDR3 is TGTGCCAGCAGCCGTCTTCAGGGGGGCGCTGAAGCTTTCTTT.

This clone was counted between two and nine times. V and J are TRBV5-1 and TRBJ1-2, with D possibly being TRBD1 (6 bases). The CDR3 is 13 residues long. The germline V gene encodes CDR1 SGHRS and CDR2 YFSETQ. V lost 4 bases and J 4 bases, leaving 11 bases between the germline ends. CDR3 amino acids: CASSPDRAYGYTF. Here the CDR3 DNA reads TGCGCCAGCAGCCCGGACAGAGCCTATGGCTACACCTTC. The full variable domain, its missing parts supplied by reference TRBV5-1 and TRBJ1-2, is KAGVTQTPRYLIKTRGQQVTLSCSPISGHRSVSWYQQTPGQGLQFLFEYFSETQRNKGNFPGRFSGRQFSNSRSEMNVSTLELGDSALYLCASSPDRAYGYTFGSGTRLTVV.

The chain combines TRBV5-1 with TRBJ1-2; unclear D gene. This CDR3 has 14 amino acids. V was trimmed by 4 bases and J by 2 bases, leaving 12 bases between them. Germline loops: CDR1 SGHRS, CDR2 YFSETQ. CDR3 amino acids: CASSPAAGNYGYTF. In nucleotides, the CDR3 is TGCGCCAGCAGCCCAGCGGCAGGCAACTATGGCTACACCTTC. Filled out from reference TRBV5-1 and TRBJ1-2, the complete variable domain reads KAGVTQTPRYLIKTRGQQVTLSCSPISGHRSVSWYQQTPGQGLQFLFEYFSETQRNKGNFPGRFSGRQFSNSRSEMNVSTLELGDSALYLCASSPAAGNYGYTFGSGTRLTVV.